These T cell receptor beta chains were read from a single sample in a study of CD4 T cells in relation to SARS-CoV-2 and coronaviruses. These receptors have no identified antigens. Data came from immunoSEQ multiplex PCR; TCRdb stores just in-frame clones and leaves some out. The sample lists about 18,000 clones; 60% to 75% were seen once. Material: CD4+ T cells from PBMCs, cultured in vitro. The receptors stem from a human donor in good health. Each CDR3 is given with its conserved first and last residue. The D gene is left open where the match is weak. A row's size may be missing; if present it is once, few, many or a size class.

TRBV28	TRBJ1-2	NA	few	TGTGCCAGCAGTTTAGCTAACTATGGCTACACCTTC	CASSLANYGYTF
TRBV2	TRBJ1-2	TRBD1	NA	TGTGCCAGCAGTCACCAGGGGGCCTACTTTGACTATGGCTACACCTTC	CASSHQGAYFDYGYTF
TRBV12-3/TRBV12-4	TRBJ2-1	NA	NA	TGTGCCAGCAGTTTTAGTGAGCAGTTCTTC	CASSFSEQFF
TRBV27	TRBJ1-1	TRBD1	NA	TGTGCCAGCAGTTTATATGGCCAGGGGGCGCAAAAAGCTTTCTTT	CASSLYGQGAQKAFF
TRBV12-3/TRBV12-4	TRBJ1-2	TRBD1	NA	TGTGCCAGCAGTACAGGGGTGGACGGCTACACCTTC	CASSTGVDGYTF
TRBV18	TRBJ1-4	TRBD1	NA	TGTGCCAGCTCACCGGGACAGGGTGAAAAACTGTTTTTT	CASSPGQGEKLFF
TRBV5-4	TRBJ2-7	NA	NA	TGTGCCAGCACCTTCGGCTTGGACGGAACCTACGAGCAGTACTTC	CASTFGLDGTYEQYF
TRBV20-1	TRBJ2-7	NA	NA	TGCAGTGCAAAGGGTCGTTACGAGCAGTACTTC	CSAKGRYEQYF
TRBV28	TRBJ1-5	NA	few	TGTGCCAGCAGACCTACAGGTAATAGCAATCAGCCCCAGCATTTT	CASRPTGNSNQPQHF
TRBV3-1/TRBV3-2	TRBJ2-3	NA	NA	TGTGCCAGCAGCCAAGGGGGCACAGATACGCAGTATTTT	CASSQGGTDTQYF
TRBV6-5	TRBJ2-7	TRBD2	NA	TGTGCCAGCAGGGTATCTAGCGGGAGGTACTACGAGCAGTACTTC	CASRVSSGRYYEQYF
TRBV30	TRBJ1-6	NA	once	TGTGCCTGGAGTGGGGGAGCCGGATCACCCCTCCACTTT	CAWSGGAGSPLHF
TRBV28	TRBJ1-5	NA	NA	TGTGCCAGCATAGGGGCGAGACAGCCCCAGCATTTT	CASIGARQPQHF
TRBV12-3/TRBV12-4	TRBJ1-5	NA	once	TGTGCCAGCAGTACCCAGGGGACGCCCCAGCATTTT	CASSTQGTPQHF
TRBV6-1	TRBJ1-2	NA	NA	TGTGCCAGCAGTGAAATGGGGGCCCCTCTAGGTGGCTACACCTTC	CASSEMGAPLGGYTF
TRBV5-1	TRBJ1-1	NA	NA	TGCGCCAGCAGCTTGTTGGAGGTCGAGGGTGAAGCTTTCTTT	CASSLLEVEGEAFF
TRBV5-1	TRBJ2-1	TRBD2	NA	TGCGCCAGCAGCCCGGCTCATGGGGGGACTACTTACAATGAGCAGTTCTTC	CASSPAHGGTTYNEQFF